This is a list of T cell receptor beta chains from one sample in a study of low-dose radiotherapy and immunotherapy resistance in tumors. Via MiXCR, TCRdb re-called the reads, giving one row per CDR3 protein. The table lists approximately 52,000 distinct CDR3 sequences, roughly a third of them singletons. This material consisted of PBMCs, taken after low-dose radiotherapy plus immunotherapy. The receptors shown here come from a male donor with rectosigmoid adenocarcinoma. Both conserved end residues are part of each CDR3. A D gene is named only where the DNA matches it firmly. For some rows the clone size is stated as once, few or many, or as a class when expanded; others skip it.

cdr3_aa: CASSPGLTTGDTQYF
cdr3_nt: TGCGCCAGCAGCCCGGGACTCACTACGGGAGATACGCAGTATTTT
clone_size: NA
j_call: TRBJ2-3
v_call: TRBV5-1
d_call: NA

cdr3_aa: CASSPVGLGQDYEQYF
cdr3_nt: TGTGCCAGCAGTCCGGTGGGGCTTGGACAGGACTACGAGCAGTACTTC
clone_size: few
j_call: TRBJ2-7
v_call: TRBV28
d_call: TRBD1

cdr3_aa: CASSPRQGVTYEQYF
cdr3_nt: TGTGCCAGCTCCCCTCGACAGGGGGTCACCTACGAGCAGTACTTC
clone_size: many
j_call: TRBJ2-7
v_call: TRBV6-6
d_call: TRBD1

cdr3_aa: CASSPGLSSYEQYF
cdr3_nt: TGTGCCAGCTCACCGGGTCTAAGCTCCTACGAGCAGTACTTC
clone_size: many
j_call: TRBJ2-7
v_call: TRBV18
d_call: NA

cdr3_aa: CASNDRGTQETQYF
cdr3_nt: TGTGCCAGCAATGACCGGGGCACTCAAGAGACCCAGTACTTC
clone_size: many
j_call: TRBJ2-5
v_call: TRBV6-2/TRBV6-3
d_call: NA

cdr3_aa: CASGPRGGLRPQHF
cdr3_nt: TGCGCCAGCGGACCCAGGGGCGGGCTGAGGCCCCAGCATTTT
clone_size: many
j_call: TRBJ1-5
v_call: TRBV23-1
d_call: NA

cdr3_aa: CASSSADRGYEQYF
cdr3_nt: TGTGCCAGCAGCTCGGCCGACAGGGGCTACGAGCAGTACTTC
clone_size: NA
j_call: TRBJ2-7
v_call: TRBV13
d_call: TRBD1

cdr3_aa: CASSIRVGSETQYF
cdr3_nt: TGTGCCAGTAGTATTAGAGTGGGCTCAGAGACCCAGTACTTC
clone_size: many
j_call: TRBJ2-5
v_call: TRBV19
d_call: NA

cdr3_aa: CSASSAATHEQYF
cdr3_nt: TGCAGTGCTAGTTCAGCGGCTACTCACGAGCAGTACTTC
clone_size: many
j_call: TRBJ2-7
v_call: TRBV20-1
d_call: NA

cdr3_aa: CASSFRGAGNTIYF
cdr3_nt: TGTGCCAGCAGTTTCAGGGGCGCTGGAAACACCATATATTTT
clone_size: many
j_call: TRBJ1-3
v_call: TRBV28
d_call: NA

cdr3_aa: CSARGSQGQAVNTEAFF
cdr3_nt: TGCAGTGCTAGAGGTTCGCAGGGGCAAGCGGTGAACACTGAAGCTTTCTTT
clone_size: NA
j_call: TRBJ1-1
v_call: TRBV20-1
d_call: NA

cdr3_aa: CASSRSGSGGETQYF
cdr3_nt: TGTGCCAGCTCGCGTAGCGGGTCGGGAGGAGAGACCCAGTACTTC
clone_size: many
j_call: TRBJ2-5
v_call: TRBV18
d_call: TRBD2

cdr3_aa: CASSARLATNEKLFF
cdr3_nt: TGTGCCAGCAGCGCCCGACTAGCAACTAATGAAAAACTGTTTTTT
clone_size: many
j_call: TRBJ1-4
v_call: TRBV13
d_call: NA

cdr3_aa: CASSSLTGWEQYF
cdr3_nt: TGTGCCAGCAGCTCCCTGACAGGTTGGGAGCAGTACTTC
clone_size: NA
j_call: TRBJ2-7
v_call: TRBV5-5
d_call: NA

cdr3_aa: CASSDSTSGSNEQFF
cdr3_nt: TGTGCCAGCAGTGACTCGACTAGCGGGAGCAATGAGCAGTTCTTC
clone_size: many
j_call: TRBJ2-1
v_call: TRBV6-4
d_call: TRBD2

cdr3_aa: CASSGGSGNEQFF
cdr3_nt: TGTGCCAGCAGCGGCGGGAGCGGGAATGAGCAGTTCTTC
clone_size: many
j_call: TRBJ2-1
v_call: TRBV13
d_call: TRBD2

cdr3_aa: CASSLGQLSTDTQYF
cdr3_nt: TGTGCCAGCAGTTTAGGACAGCTAAGCACAGATACGCAGTATTTT
clone_size: medium-sized
j_call: TRBJ2-3
v_call: TRBV28
d_call: NA

cdr3_aa: CASRKDRLSNTGELFF
cdr3_nt: TGTGCCAGTAGGAAGGACAGGCTTTCGAACACCGGGGAGCTGTTTTTT
clone_size: many
j_call: TRBJ2-2
v_call: TRBV19
d_call: TRBD1

cdr3_aa: CASSRTSGSIDNEQFF
cdr3_nt: TGCGCCAGCAGCAGGACTAGCGGGAGTATCGACAATGAGCAGTTCTTC
clone_size: many
j_call: TRBJ2-1
v_call: TRBV5-1
d_call: TRBD2

cdr3_aa: CASSLTTLLGSGPGSYNEQFF
cdr3_nt: TGTGCCAGCAGTTTAACCACCCTTCTTGGAAGCGGGCCTGGCTCCTACAATGAGCAGTTCTTC
clone_size: many
j_call: TRBJ2-1
v_call: TRBV28
d_call: NA

cdr3_aa: CASTMSSYEQYF
cdr3_nt: TGTGCCAGCACCATGAGCTCCTACGAGCAGTACTTC
clone_size: medium-sized
j_call: TRBJ2-7
v_call: TRBV28
d_call: NA

cdr3_aa: CASSLAGTVNTEAFF
cdr3_nt: TGTGCCAGCAGCTTAGCCGGGACCGTGAACACTGAAGCTTTCTTT
clone_size: many
j_call: TRBJ1-1
v_call: TRBV7-9
d_call: NA

cdr3_aa: CSASLRDRASGRSLNEQFF
cdr3_nt: TGCAGTGCTAGCCTTAGGGACAGGGCTAGCGGGAGGTCTCTCAATGAGCAGTTCTTC
clone_size: many
j_call: TRBJ2-1
v_call: TRBV20-1
d_call: TRBD2

cdr3_aa: CASSLWTGPSGANVLTF
cdr3_nt: TGTGCCAGCAGCTTATGGACAGGCCCCTCTGGGGCCAACGTCCTGACTTTC
clone_size: once
j_call: TRBJ2-6
v_call: TRBV7-3
d_call: TRBD1

cdr3_aa: CASSFGGGGVIQYF
cdr3_nt: TGTGCCAGCAGTTTTGGGGGGGGCGGGGTCATTCAGTACTTC
clone_size: many
j_call: TRBJ2-4
v_call: TRBV27
d_call: NA

cdr3_aa: CAISEGSGGQPQHF
cdr3_nt: TGTGCCATCAGTGAAGGCTCAGGGGGTCAGCCCCAGCATTTT
clone_size: many
j_call: TRBJ1-5
v_call: TRBV10-3
d_call: TRBD1

cdr3_aa: CASSQQPGQGFIQYF
cdr3_nt: TGTGCCAGCAGCCAACAACCGGGACAGGGTTTCATTCAGTACTTC
clone_size: many
j_call: TRBJ2-4
v_call: TRBV3-1
d_call: TRBD1

cdr3_aa: CATSDPQGGPPNEQFF
cdr3_nt: TGTGCCACCAGTGATCCACAGGGGGGGCCGCCGAATGAGCAGTTCTTC
clone_size: NA
j_call: TRBJ2-1
v_call: TRBV24-1
d_call: NA

cdr3_aa: CASSSQGAGTDTQYF
cdr3_nt: TGTGCCAGCAGTTCCCAGGGGGCGGGCACAGATACGCAGTATTTT
clone_size: few
j_call: TRBJ2-3
v_call: TRBV28
d_call: TRBD1

cdr3_aa: CASSEGGGETQYF
cdr3_nt: TGTGCCAGCAGCGAAGGGGGAGGGGAGACCCAGTACTTC
clone_size: many
j_call: TRBJ2-5
v_call: TRBV6-2/TRBV6-3
d_call: NA

cdr3_aa: CASSPGQGGIYGYTF
cdr3_nt: TGTGCCAGCAGCCCCGGACAGGGGGGAATTTATGGCTACACCTTC
clone_size: many
j_call: TRBJ1-2
v_call: TRBV12-3/TRBV12-4
d_call: TRBD1

cdr3_aa: CASSKIAGEETQYF
cdr3_nt: TGTGCCAGCAGTAAAATAGCGGGAGAAGAGACCCAGTACTTC
clone_size: many
j_call: TRBJ2-5
v_call: TRBV28
d_call: TRBD2

cdr3_aa: CASSPDRNTGELFF
cdr3_nt: TGTGCCAGCTCACCGGACCGGAACACCGGGGAGCTGTTTTTT
clone_size: NA
j_call: TRBJ2-2
v_call: TRBV18
d_call: NA

cdr3_aa: CASSLTTGGSYNSPLHF
cdr3_nt: TGTGCCAGCAGTCTAACGACAGGGGGGTCCTATAATTCACCCCTCCACTTT
clone_size: once
j_call: TRBJ1-6
v_call: TRBV12-3/TRBV12-4
d_call: TRBD1

cdr3_aa: CASSDQGSINTGELFF
cdr3_nt: TGTGCCAGCAGCGACCAGGGGTCCATAAACACCGGGGAGCTGTTTTTT
clone_size: NA
j_call: TRBJ2-2
v_call: TRBV11-3
d_call: NA

cdr3_aa: CASRQTGGSYNSPLHF
cdr3_nt: TGTGCCAGCAGACAGACAGGGGGCTCCTATAATTCACCCCTCCACTTT
clone_size: many
j_call: TRBJ1-6
v_call: TRBV11-2
d_call: TRBD1

cdr3_aa: CASSPQPQGPYEQYF
cdr3_nt: TGTGCCAGCAGCCCTCAACCACAGGGCCCCTACGAGCAGTACTTC
clone_size: few
j_call: TRBJ2-7
v_call: TRBV12-3/TRBV12-4
d_call: NA

cdr3_aa: CASSLAEVTAYEQYF
cdr3_nt: TGTGCCAGCAGCTTAGCGGAGGTGACAGCCTACGAGCAGTACTTC
clone_size: many
j_call: TRBJ2-7
v_call: TRBV7-2
d_call: NA

cdr3_aa: CASSTLAGPNEQFF
cdr3_nt: TGTGCCAGCAGCACACTAGCGGGCCCAAATGAGCAGTTCTTC
clone_size: many
j_call: TRBJ2-1
v_call: TRBV6-5
d_call: TRBD2

cdr3_aa: CASSTIAKNIQYF
cdr3_nt: TGTGCCAGCAGTACAATAGCCAAAAACATTCAGTACTTC
clone_size: NA
j_call: TRBJ2-4
v_call: TRBV28
d_call: NA

cdr3_aa: CASSLTGSSYEQYF
cdr3_nt: TGTGCCAGCAGCTTAACAGGGAGCTCCTACGAGCAGTACTTC
clone_size: many
j_call: TRBJ2-7
v_call: TRBV11-2
d_call: NA

cdr3_aa: CSARAAGGSDTQYF
cdr3_nt: TGCAGTGCTAGAGCAGCGGGAGGCTCAGATACGCAGTATTTT
clone_size: many
j_call: TRBJ2-3
v_call: TRBV20-1
d_call: TRBD2

cdr3_aa: CASSPSGERGYTF
cdr3_nt: TGTGCCAGCAGTCCCTCAGGGGAGCGCGGCTACACCTTC
clone_size: NA
j_call: TRBJ1-2
v_call: TRBV6-2/TRBV6-3
d_call: NA

cdr3_aa: CASSQGPTNEKLFF
cdr3_nt: TGTGCCAGCAGTCAGGGCCCAACTAATGAAAAACTGTTTTTT
clone_size: few
j_call: TRBJ1-4
v_call: TRBV12-3/TRBV12-4
d_call: NA

cdr3_aa: CASSSGTSYTDTQYF
cdr3_nt: TGTGCCAGCAGCTCCGGGACTTCGTACACAGATACGCAGTATTTT
clone_size: many
j_call: TRBJ2-3
v_call: TRBV5-8
d_call: NA

cdr3_aa: CASSSGLAGGTYQETQYF
cdr3_nt: TGTGCCAGCAGTTCGGGACTAGCGGGAGGAACGTACCAAGAGACCCAGTACTTC
clone_size: NA
j_call: TRBJ2-5
v_call: TRBV28
d_call: TRBD2

cdr3_aa: CSVGTPTNTGELFF
cdr3_nt: TGCAGCGTTGGGACCCCGACGAACACCGGGGAGCTGTTTTTT
clone_size: NA
j_call: TRBJ2-2
v_call: TRBV29-1
d_call: NA

cdr3_aa: CASSQATGELFF
cdr3_nt: TGTGCCAGTAGTCAAGCTACCGGGGAGCTGTTTTTT
clone_size: NA
j_call: TRBJ2-2
v_call: TRBV19
d_call: NA

cdr3_aa: CASSLQLDSNTGELFF
cdr3_nt: TGCGCCAGCAGCTTACAGCTTGATTCGAACACCGGGGAGCTGTTTTTT
clone_size: medium-sized
j_call: TRBJ2-2
v_call: TRBV5-1
d_call: NA

cdr3_aa: CASSPQGLDHPQHF
cdr3_nt: TGTGCCAGCAGTCCTCAGGGGTTGGACCATCCCCAGCATTTT
clone_size: once
j_call: TRBJ1-5
v_call: TRBV12-3/TRBV12-4
d_call: NA

cdr3_aa: CASSVADREAGELFF
cdr3_nt: TGTGCCAGCAGCGTCGCGGACAGGGAGGCCGGGGAGCTGTTTTTT
clone_size: many
j_call: TRBJ2-2
v_call: TRBV9
d_call: TRBD1

cdr3_aa: CASSFPTGSTEAFF
cdr3_nt: TGTGCCAGCAGCTTTCCGACAGGGAGCACTGAAGCTTTCTTT
clone_size: NA
j_call: TRBJ1-1
v_call: TRBV5-4
d_call: TRBD1

cdr3_aa: CASSPHETQYF
cdr3_nt: TGTGCCAGCAGCCCGCACGAAACCCAGTACTTC
clone_size: NA
j_call: TRBJ2-5
v_call: TRBV11-2
d_call: NA

cdr3_aa: CASSIDGSYEQYF
cdr3_nt: TGTGCCAGTAGTATAGACGGGTCCTACGAGCAGTACTTC
clone_size: NA
j_call: TRBJ2-7
v_call: TRBV19
d_call: NA

cdr3_aa: CASSLASTGGLAGANVLTF
cdr3_nt: TGTGCCAGCAGCTTAGCTTCGACAGGGGGCTTAGCTGGGGCCAACGTCCTGACTTTC
clone_size: many
j_call: TRBJ2-6
v_call: TRBV7-2
d_call: TRBD1

cdr3_aa: CASSSGVYGRSGGEKLFF
cdr3_nt: TGTGCCAGCAGCTCCGGAGTGTATGGGAGATCAGGGGGTGAAAAACTGTTTTTT
clone_size: many
j_call: TRBJ1-4
v_call: TRBV7-2
d_call: TRBD1

cdr3_aa: CASSVLTKDTQYF
cdr3_nt: TGTGCCAGCAGCGTCCTCACGAAGGATACGCAGTATTTT
clone_size: NA
j_call: TRBJ2-3
v_call: TRBV9
d_call: NA

cdr3_aa: CASSSYSAGRAKNIQYF
cdr3_nt: TGTGCCAGCAGTTCTTATTCAGCGGGACGAGCCAAAAACATTCAGTACTTC
clone_size: many
j_call: TRBJ2-4
v_call: TRBV12-3/TRBV12-4
d_call: TRBD2